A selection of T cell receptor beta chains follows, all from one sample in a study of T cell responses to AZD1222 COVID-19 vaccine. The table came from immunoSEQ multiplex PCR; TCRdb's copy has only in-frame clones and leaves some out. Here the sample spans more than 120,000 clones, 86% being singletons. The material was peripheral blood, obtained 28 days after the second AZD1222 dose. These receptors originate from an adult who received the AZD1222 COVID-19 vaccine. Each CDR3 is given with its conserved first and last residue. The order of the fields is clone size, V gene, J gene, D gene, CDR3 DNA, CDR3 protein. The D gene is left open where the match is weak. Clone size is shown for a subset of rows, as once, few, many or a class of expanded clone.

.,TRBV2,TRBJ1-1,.,TGTGCCAGCAGTTACCTCCCGGCTGAAGCTTTCTTT,CASSYLPAEAFF
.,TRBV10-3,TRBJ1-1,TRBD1,TGTGCCATCAGTCCTACAGGGGACACTGAAGCTTTCTTT,CAISPTGDTEAFF
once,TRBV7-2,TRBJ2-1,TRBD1,TGTGCCAGCAACACGGGACAGGTGTACAATGAGCAGTTCTTC,CASNTGQVYNEQFF
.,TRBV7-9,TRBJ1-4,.,TGTGCCAGCAGAGGACTGTACGAGAATGAAAAACTGTTTTTT,CASRGLYENEKLFF
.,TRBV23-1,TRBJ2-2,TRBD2,TGCGCCAGCAAGCCGGGACTAGCGGGGGGGAACACCGGGGAGCTGTTTTTT,CASKPGLAGGNTGELFF
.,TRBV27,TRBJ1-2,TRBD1,TGTGCCAGCAGTATGGGGACAGGTAGTGGCTATGGCTACACCTTC,CASSMGTGSGYGYTF
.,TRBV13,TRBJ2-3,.,TGTGCCAGCAGCTTCTATCCAGATACGCAGTATTTT,CASSFYPDTQYF
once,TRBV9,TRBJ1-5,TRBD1,TGTGCCAGCAGCGCGACAGGGAGCGGGGATCAGCCCCAGCATTTT,CASSATGSGDQPQHF
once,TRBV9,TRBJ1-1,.,TGTGCCAGCAGCGTGGACCTGAACACTGAAGCTTTCTTT,CASSVDLNTEAFF
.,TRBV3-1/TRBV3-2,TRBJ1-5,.,TGTGCCAGCAGCGGGGGAAATCAGCCCCAGCATTTT,CASSGGNQPQHF
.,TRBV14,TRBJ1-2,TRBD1,TGTGCCAGCAGCCAATCTCGGTCAGGGGGTAATGGCTACACCTTC,CASSQSRSGGNGYTF
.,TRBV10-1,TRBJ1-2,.,TGCGCCACCTCGCCGGGCACTAACTATGGCTACACCTTC,CATSPGTNYGYTF
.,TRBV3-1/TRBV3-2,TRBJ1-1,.,TGTGCCAGCAGCCAAATGAGGAACACTGAAGCTTTCTTT,CASSQMRNTEAFF
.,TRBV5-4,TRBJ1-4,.,TGTGCCAGCAGATCCGGGTTTAATGAAAAACTGTTTTTT,CASRSGFNEKLFF
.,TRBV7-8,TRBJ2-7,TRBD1,TGTGCCAGCAGCCAAACGGGACAGATCACTTACGAGCAGTACTTC,CASSQTGQITYEQYF
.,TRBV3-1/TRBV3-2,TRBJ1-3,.,TGTGCCAGCAGCCGGTCAGGGGCTGGAAACACCATATATTTT,CASSRSGAGNTIYF
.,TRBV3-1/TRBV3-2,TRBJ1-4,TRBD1,TGTGCCAGCAGCCAAGATCCGGACAGGGGTGAAAAACTGTTTTTT,CASSQDPDRGEKLFF
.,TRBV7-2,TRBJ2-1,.,TGTGCCAGCAGCACGGGGTACGGTCCTGAGCAGTTCTTC,CASSTGYGPEQFF